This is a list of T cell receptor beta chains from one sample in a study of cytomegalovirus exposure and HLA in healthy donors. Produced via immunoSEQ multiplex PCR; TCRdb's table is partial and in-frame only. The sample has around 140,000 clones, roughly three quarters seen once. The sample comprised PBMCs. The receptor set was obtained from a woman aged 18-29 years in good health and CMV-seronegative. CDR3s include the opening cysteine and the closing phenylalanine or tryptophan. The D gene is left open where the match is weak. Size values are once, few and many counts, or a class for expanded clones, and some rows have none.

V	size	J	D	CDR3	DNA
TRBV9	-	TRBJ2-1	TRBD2	CASSFSGGPYNEQFF	TGTGCCAGCAGTTTTAGCGGGGGGCCCTACAATGAGCAGTTCTTC
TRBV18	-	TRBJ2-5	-	CASSLRRATTETQYF	TGTGCCAGCTCACTGAGGAGGGCGACTACAGAGACCCAGTACTTC
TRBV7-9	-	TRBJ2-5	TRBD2	CASSLAAGVETQYF	TGTGCCAGCAGCTTAGCGGCGGGAGTAGAGACCCAGTACTTC
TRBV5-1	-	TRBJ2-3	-	CASGRVRTDTQYF	TGCGCCAGCGGCCGGGTCCGAACAGATACGCAGTATTTT
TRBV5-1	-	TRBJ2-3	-	CASRRVGTDTQYF	TGCGCCAGCAGGAGGGTGGGCACAGATACGCAGTATTTT
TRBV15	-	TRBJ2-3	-	CATSVLTDTQYF	TGTGCCACCAGTGTTCTCACAGATACGCAGTATTTT
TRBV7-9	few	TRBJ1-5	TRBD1	CASSLGGTGLQPQHF	TGTGCCAGCAGCTTAGGCGGGACAGGGCTTCAGCCCCAGCATTTT
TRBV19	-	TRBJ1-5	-	CASSIYPVRDGNQPQHF	TGTGCCAGTAGTATCTATCCCGTCAGGGATGGCAATCAGCCCCAGCATTTT
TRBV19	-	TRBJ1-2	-	CASSIQGGGYTF	TGTGCCAGTAGTATCCAGGGTGGAGGCTACACCTTC
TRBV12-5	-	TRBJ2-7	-	CASGSDSVLREQYF	TGTGCTAGTGGCTCTGACAGTGTCCTACGAGAGCAGTACTTC
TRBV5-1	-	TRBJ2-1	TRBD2	CASSLAGLTSGGNEQFF	TGCGCCAGCAGCTTGGCGGGCTTGACTAGCGGAGGCAATGAGCAGTTCTTC
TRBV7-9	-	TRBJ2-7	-	CASSPGRLSLSYEQYF	TGTGCCAGCAGCCCAGGCAGGCTCTCCCTATCCTACGAGCAGTACTTC
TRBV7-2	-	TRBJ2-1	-	CASSLNTGVGNEQFF	TGTGCCAGCAGCCTCAATACCGGGGTGGGCAATGAGCAGTTCTTC
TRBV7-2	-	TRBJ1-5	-	CASSLEWSGQPQHF	TGTGCCAGCAGCTTAGAGTGGTCTGGCCAGCCCCAGCATTTT
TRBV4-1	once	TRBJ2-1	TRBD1	CASSLWRDRAGDEQFF	TGCGCCAGCAGCCTCTGGCGGGACAGGGCCGGAGATGAGCAGTTCTTC
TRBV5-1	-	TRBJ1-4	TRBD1	CASSDSQGAREKLFF	TGCGCCAGCAGCGACTCACAGGGGGCGAGGGAAAAACTGTTTTTT
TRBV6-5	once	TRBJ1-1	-	CASSYAGSPEAFF	TGTGCCAGCAGTTATGCAGGAAGTCCTGAAGCTTTCTTT
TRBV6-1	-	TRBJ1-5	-	CASSDVTGNQPQHF	TGTGCCAGCAGTGACGTGACAGGAAATCAGCCCCAGCATTTT
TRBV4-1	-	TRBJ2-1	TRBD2	CASSPGAGGPDNEQFF	TGCGCCAGCAGCCCCGGGGCGGGAGGACCAGACAATGAGCAGTTCTTC
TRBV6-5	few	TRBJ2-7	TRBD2	CASSYSGKPGEQYF	TGTGCCAGCAGTTACAGCGGGAAGCCTGGCGAGCAGTACTTC
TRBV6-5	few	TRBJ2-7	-	CATRTPRGYEQYF	TGTGCCACCAGGACCCCTCGAGGGTACGAGCAGTACTTC
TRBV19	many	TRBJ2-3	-	CASSISQVGDTQYF	TGTGCCAGTAGTATAAGTCAGGTCGGAGATACGCAGTATTTT
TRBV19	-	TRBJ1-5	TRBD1	CASTHRGDNQPQHF	TGTGCCAGTACTCACAGGGGGGATAATCAGCCCCAGCATTTT
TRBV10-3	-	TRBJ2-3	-	CAAGTTTDTQYF	TGTGCCGCGGGGACGACGACAGATACGCAGTATTTT
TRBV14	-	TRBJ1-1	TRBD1	CASSRLQGANEGEAFF	TGTGCCAGCAGCCGCCTACAGGGGGCTAATGAGGGTGAAGCTTTCTTT
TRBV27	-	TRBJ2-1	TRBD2	CASSLQLASDNNEQFF	TGTGCCAGCAGTTTACAACTAGCGAGTGACAACAATGAGCAGTTCTTC
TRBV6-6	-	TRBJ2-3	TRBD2	CASSLGTSFTDTQYF	TGTGCCAGCAGTTTAGGGACTAGCTTTACAGATACGCAGTATTTT
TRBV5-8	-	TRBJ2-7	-	CASSPLGGSHEQYF	TGTGCCAGCAGTCCTCTAGGGGGATCCCACGAGCAGTACTTC
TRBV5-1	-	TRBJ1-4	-	CASSLGGSTNEKLFF	TGCGCCAGCAGCTTGGGAGGTTCCACTAATGAAAAACTGTTTTTT
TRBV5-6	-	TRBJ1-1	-	CASSWGDSEAFF	TGTGCCAGCAGCTGGGGGGACTCTGAAGCTTTCTTT
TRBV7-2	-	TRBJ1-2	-	CASSLQGATNYGYTF	TGTGCCAGCAGCCTCCAAGGGGCGACTAACTATGGCTACACCTTC
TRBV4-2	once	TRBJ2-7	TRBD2	CASSQVPGGELIYEQYF	TGTGCCAGCAGCCAAGTCCCGGGGGGGGAGTTAATATACGAGCAGTACTTC
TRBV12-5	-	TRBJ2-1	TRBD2	CASGLAQTSGVYNEQFF	TGTGCTAGTGGTTTGGCTCAGACTAGCGGAGTATACAATGAGCAGTTCTTC
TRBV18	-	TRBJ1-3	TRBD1	CASSNFSPGQLSRNTIYF	TGTGCCAGCTCCAATTTTTCCCCGGGACAGCTCTCGAGAAACACCATATATTTT
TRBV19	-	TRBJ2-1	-	CASRVGGSYNEQFF	TGTGCCAGTAGGGTAGGGGGATCCTACAATGAGCAGTTCTTC
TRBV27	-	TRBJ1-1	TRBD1	CDSSSYSSGQANTEAFF	TGTGACAGCAGTTCATACTCCTCGGGACAGGCTAACACTGAAGCTTTCTTT
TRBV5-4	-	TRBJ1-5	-	CASSLGGDQPQHF	TGTGCCAGCAGCTTGGGAGGTGATCAGCCCCAGCATTTT
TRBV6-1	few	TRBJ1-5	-	CASSDSGSRQPQHF	TGTGCCAGCAGTGATTCAGGAAGCAGGCAGCCCCAGCATTTT
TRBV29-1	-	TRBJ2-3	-	CSVGLETQYF	TGCAGCGTCGGGTTAGAAACGCAGTATTTT
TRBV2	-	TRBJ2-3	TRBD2	CASSVHLAGGPNTDTQYF	TGTGCCAGCAGTGTCCATCTAGCGGGAGGGCCTAACACAGATACGCAGTATTTT